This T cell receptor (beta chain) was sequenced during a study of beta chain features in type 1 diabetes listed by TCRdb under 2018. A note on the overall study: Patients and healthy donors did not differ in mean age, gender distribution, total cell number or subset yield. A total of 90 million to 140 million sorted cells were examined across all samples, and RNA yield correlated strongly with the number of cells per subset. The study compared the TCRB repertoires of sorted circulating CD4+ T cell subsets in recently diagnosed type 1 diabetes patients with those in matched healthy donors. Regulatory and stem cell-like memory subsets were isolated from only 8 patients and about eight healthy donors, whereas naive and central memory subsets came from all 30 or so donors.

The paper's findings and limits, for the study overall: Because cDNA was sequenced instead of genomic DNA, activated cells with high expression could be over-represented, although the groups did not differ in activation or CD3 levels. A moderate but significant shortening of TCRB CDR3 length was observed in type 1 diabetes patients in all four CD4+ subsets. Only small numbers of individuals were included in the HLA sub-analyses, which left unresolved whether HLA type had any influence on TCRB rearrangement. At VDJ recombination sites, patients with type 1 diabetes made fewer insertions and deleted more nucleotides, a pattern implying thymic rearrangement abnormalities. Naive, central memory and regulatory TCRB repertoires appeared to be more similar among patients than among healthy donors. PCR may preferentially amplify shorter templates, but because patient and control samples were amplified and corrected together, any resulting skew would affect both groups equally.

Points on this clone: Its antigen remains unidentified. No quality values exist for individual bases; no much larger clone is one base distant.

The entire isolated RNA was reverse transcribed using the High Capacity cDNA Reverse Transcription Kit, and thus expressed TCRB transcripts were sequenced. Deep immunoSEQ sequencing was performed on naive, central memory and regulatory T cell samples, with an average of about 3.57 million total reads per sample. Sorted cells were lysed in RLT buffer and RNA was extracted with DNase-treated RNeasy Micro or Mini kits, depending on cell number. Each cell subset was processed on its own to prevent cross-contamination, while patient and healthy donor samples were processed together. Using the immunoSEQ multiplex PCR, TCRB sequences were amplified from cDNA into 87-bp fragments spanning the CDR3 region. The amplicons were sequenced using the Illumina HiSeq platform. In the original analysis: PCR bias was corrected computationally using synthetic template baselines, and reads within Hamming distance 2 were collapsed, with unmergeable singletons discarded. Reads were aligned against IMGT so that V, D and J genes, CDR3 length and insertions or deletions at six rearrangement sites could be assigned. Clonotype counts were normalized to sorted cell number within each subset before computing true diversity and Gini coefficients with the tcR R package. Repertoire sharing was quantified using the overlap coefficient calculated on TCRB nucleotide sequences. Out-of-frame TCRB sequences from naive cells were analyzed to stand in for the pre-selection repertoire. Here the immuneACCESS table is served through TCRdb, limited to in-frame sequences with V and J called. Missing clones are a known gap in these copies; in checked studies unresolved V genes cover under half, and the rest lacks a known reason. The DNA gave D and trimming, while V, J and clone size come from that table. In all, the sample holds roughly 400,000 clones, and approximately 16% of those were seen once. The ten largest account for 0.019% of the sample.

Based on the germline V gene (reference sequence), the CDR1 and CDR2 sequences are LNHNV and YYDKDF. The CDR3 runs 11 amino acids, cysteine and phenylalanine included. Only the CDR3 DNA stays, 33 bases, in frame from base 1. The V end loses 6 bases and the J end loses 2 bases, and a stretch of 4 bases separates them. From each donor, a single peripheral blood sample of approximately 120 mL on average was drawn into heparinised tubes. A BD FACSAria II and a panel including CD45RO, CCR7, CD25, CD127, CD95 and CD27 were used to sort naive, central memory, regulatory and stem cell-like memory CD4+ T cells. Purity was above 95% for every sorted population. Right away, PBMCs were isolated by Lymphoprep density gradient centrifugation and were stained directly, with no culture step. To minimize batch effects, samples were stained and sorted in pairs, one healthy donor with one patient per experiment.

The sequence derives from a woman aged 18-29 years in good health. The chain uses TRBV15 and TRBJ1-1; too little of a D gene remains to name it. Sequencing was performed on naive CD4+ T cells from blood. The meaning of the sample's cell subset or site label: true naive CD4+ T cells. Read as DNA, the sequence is TGTGCCACCAGACTAAACACTGAAGCTTTCTTT. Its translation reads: CATRLNTEAFF.